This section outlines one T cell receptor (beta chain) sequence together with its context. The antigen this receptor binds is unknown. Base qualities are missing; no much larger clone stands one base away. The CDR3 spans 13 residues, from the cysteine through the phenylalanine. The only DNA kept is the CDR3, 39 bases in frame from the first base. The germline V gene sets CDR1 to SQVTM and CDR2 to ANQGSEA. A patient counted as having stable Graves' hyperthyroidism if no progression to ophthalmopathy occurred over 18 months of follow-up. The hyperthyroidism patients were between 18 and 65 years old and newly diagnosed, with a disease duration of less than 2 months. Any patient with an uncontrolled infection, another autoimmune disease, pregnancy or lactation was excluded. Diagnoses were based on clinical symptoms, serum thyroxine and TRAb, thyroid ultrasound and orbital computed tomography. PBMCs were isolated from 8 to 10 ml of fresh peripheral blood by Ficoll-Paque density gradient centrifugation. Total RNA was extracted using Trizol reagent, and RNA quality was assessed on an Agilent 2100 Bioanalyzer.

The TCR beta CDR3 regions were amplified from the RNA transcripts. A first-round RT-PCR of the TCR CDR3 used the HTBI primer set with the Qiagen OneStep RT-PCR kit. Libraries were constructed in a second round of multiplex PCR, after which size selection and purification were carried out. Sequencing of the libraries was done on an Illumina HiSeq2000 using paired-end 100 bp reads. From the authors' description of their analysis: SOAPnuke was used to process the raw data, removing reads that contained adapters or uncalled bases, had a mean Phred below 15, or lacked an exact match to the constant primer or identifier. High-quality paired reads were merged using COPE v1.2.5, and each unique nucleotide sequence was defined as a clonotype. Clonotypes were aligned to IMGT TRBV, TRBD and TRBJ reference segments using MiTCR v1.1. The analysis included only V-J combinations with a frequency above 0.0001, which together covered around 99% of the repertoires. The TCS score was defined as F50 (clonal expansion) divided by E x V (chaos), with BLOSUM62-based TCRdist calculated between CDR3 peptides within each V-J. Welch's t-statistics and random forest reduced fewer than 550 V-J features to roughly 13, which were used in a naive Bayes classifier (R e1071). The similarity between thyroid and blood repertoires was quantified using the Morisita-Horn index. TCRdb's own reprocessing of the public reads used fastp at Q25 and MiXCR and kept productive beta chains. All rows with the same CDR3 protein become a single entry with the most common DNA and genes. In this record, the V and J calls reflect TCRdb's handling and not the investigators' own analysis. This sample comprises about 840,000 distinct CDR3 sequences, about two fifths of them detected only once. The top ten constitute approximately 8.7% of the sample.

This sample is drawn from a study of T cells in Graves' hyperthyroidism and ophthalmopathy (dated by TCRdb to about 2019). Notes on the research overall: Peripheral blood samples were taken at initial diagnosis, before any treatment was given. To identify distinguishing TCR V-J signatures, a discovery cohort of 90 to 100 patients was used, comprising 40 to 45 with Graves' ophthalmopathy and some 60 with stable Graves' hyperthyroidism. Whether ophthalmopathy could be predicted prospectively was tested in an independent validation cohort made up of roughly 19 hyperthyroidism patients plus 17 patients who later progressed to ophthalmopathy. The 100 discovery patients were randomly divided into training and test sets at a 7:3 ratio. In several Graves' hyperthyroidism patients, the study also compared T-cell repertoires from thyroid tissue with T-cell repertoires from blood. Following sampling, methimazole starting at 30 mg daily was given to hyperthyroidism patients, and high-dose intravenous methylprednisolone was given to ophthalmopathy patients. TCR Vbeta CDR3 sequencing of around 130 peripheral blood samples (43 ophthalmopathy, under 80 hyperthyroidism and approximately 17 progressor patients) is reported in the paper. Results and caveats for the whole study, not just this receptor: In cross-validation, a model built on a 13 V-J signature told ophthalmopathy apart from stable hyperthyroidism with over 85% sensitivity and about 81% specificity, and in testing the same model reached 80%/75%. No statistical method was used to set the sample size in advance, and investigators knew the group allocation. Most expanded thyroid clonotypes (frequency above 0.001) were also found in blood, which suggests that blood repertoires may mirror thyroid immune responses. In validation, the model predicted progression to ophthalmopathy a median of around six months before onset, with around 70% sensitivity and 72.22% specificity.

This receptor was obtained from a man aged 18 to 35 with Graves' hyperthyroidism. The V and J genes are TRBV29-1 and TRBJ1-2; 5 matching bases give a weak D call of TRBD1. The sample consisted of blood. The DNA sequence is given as TGCAGTTACCCACGGGGCGATAGCTATGGCTACACCTTC. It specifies CSYPRGDSYGYTF.